This T cell receptor (beta chain) was captured in a study of T cell responses to AZD1222 COVID-19 vaccine. Study-wide points: Females outnumbered males among donors, who were mostly white British; clonal diversity was possibly underestimated. Variant regions that are unmutated are reportedly the target of nearly half of spike-specific TCRs. Only after the peak T cell response were repertoires sampled. Spike-specific TCR depth and breadth grew after two AZD1222 doses.

From germline, CDR1 is LGHNA and CDR2 YNFKEQ. The CDR3 is 17 amino acids. Trimming shortened V by 1 base and J by 3 bases, and 15 bases separated the two germline ends. Worth noting for this clone: Its matching antigen is unknown.

Repertoires were generated with immunoSEQ multiplex PCR, while TCRdb's copy carries only in-frame clones and drops some. This sample has 30,000 to 35,000 clones, with about 80% found just once. Specimen: peripheral blood, collected 28 days after the second AZD1222 dose. This clonotype originated in an adult who received the AZD1222 COVID-19 vaccine. This chain joins TRBV4-2 and TRBJ2-2; maybe TRBD2 (5 bases). The CDR3 here is CASSQVTRRVDTGELFF. As DNA, the CDR3 is TGTGCCAGCAGCCAAGTCACCAGGCGGGTCGACACCGGGGAGCTGTTTTTT.